The clone carrying this TCR beta chain was seen a few times. Its antigen remains unknown. These data belong to a study of graft-versus-host responses after intestinal transplantation. Whole-study context: Each of the recipients got a multivisceral, liver-intestinal, or isolated intestinal transplant. All recipients got anti-thymocyte globulin induction, then tacrolimus and steroids for approximately 3 years. Overall study findings and caveats: Circulating GvH clone levels at their peak were associated with HvG declines (early post-transplant).

Sequencing was performed with immunoSEQ multiplex PCR; in TCRdb, only in-frame clones are kept and a portion is missing. The sample lists over 100,000 clones, around 93% occurring once. Germline V gives CDR1 MNHNS, CDR2 SASEGT. The germline V and J ends were trimmed by 2 bases and 12 bases, with 22 bases remaining between them. The CDR3 is 15 residues long. The clonotype was recovered from a human donor who received an intestinal transplant. The rearrangement links TRBV6-1 to TRBJ1-2; D gene ambiguous. The source was unstimulated CD4+ T cells sorted from spleen or lymph node cells, collected before intestinal transplant. CDR3 sequence (DNA): TGTGCCAGCAGTGAAAGCCCCGGGAACGAAGCTAGGAACACCTTC. It translates to CASSESPGNEARNTF.